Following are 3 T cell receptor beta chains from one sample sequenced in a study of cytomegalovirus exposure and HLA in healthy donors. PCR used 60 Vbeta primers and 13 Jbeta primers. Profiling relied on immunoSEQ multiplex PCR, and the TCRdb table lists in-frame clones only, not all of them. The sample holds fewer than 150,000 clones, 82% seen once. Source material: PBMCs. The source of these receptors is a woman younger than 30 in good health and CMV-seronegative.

The CDR3 DNA reads TGTGCCAGCAGCTTGGAGAGGGTGACGCAGTATTTT. Protein sequence: CASSLERVTQYF. This chain links TRBV5-6 with TRBJ2-3; possible D gene TRBD2, 5 bases. The V end lost 0 bases, the J end lost 9 bases, and 8 bases lay between the germline ends. This CDR3 spans 12 amino acids. Germline V gene lookup returns CDR1 SGHDT and CDR2 YYEEEE.

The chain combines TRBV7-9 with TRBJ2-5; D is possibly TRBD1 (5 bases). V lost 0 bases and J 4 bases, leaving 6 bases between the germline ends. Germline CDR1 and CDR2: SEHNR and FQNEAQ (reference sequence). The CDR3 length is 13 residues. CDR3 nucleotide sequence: TGTGCCAGCAGCTTAGCCCAGGGAGAGACCCAGTACTTC. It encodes CASSLAQGETQYF. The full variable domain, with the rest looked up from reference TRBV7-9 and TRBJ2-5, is DTGVSQNPRHKITKRGQNVTFRCDPISEHNRLYWYRQTLGQGPEFLTYFQNEAQLEKSRLLSDRFSAERPKGSFSTLEIQRTEQGDSAMYLCASSLAQGETQYFGPGTRLLVL.

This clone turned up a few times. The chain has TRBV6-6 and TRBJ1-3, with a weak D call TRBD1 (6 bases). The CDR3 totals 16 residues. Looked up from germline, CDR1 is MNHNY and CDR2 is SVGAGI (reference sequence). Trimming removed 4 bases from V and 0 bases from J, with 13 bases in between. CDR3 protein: CASSSQGFSSGNTIYF. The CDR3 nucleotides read TGTGCCAGCAGTTCCCAGGGGTTTAGCTCTGGAAACACCATATATTTT.